These T cell receptor beta chains were read from a single sample in a study of control samples from healthy donors and cancer patients. Sequencing used immunoSEQ multiplex PCR; TCRdb keeps in-frame clones, though not all of them. Of under 150,000 clones listed, approximately 89% are singletons. Material for sequencing was blood. All receptors derive from a man aged 55 to 69 in good health. The CDR3 runs from the conserved cysteine through the conserved F or W. A D gene is named only where the DNA matches it firmly. Only some rows state a clone size, as once, few, many or a class for expanded clones.

>.|.|TRBJ2-6|TRBV6-2/TRBV6-3
TGTGCCAGCAGTTCACACTTCTCTGGGGCCAACGTCCTGACTTTC
CASSSHFSGANVLTF
>once|.|TRBJ2-2|TRBV6-6
TGTGCCAGCAGTTCAAGTAGACTGAACACCGGGGAGCTGTTTTTT
CASSSSRLNTGELFF
>.|TRBD1|TRBJ2-1|TRBV18
TGTGCCAGCTCACTGACGGACAGGGACAATGAGCAGTTCTTC
CASSLTDRDNEQFF
>.|TRBD1|TRBJ1-4|TRBV12-3/TRBV12-4
TGTGCCAGCGCGTGGACAGGGGATGAAAAACTGTTTTTT
CASAWTGDEKLFF
>.|.|TRBJ1-2|TRBV10-3
TGTGCCATCGGAACGGACGCCCTCTATGGCTACACCTTC
CAIGTDALYGYTF
>.|.|TRBJ2-3|TRBV7-2
TGTGCCAGCAGCTTTCGCCAGAGCACAGATACGCAGTATTTT
CASSFRQSTDTQYF
>.|.|TRBJ2-1|TRBV7-2
TGTGCCAGCAGCTTCGGGGGACAAACAGGTTACAATGAGCAGTTCTTC
CASSFGGQTGYNEQFF
>.|.|TRBJ2-3|TRBV7-2
TGTGCCAGCAGCTTTGTAGGGACCACAGATACGCAGTATTTT
CASSFVGTTDTQYF
>once|.|TRBJ1-1|TRBV6-5
TGTGCCAGCACCTTCCAGAACACTGAAGCTTTCTTT
CASTFQNTEAFF
>.|.|TRBJ1-1|TRBV28
TGTGCCAGCAGCTTGGGAGGGGTGGGCACTGAAGCTTTCTTT
CASSLGGVGTEAFF
>.|.|TRBJ1-3|TRBV14
TGTGCCAGCAGCCAAGGGGTCGCCGGAAACACCATATATTTT
CASSQGVAGNTIYF
>.|.|TRBJ1-2|TRBV5-1
TGCGCCAGCAGGACGAGGGAGGGAATGTATGGCTACACCTTC
CASRTREGMYGYTF
>.|TRBD1|TRBJ1-2|TRBV12-3/TRBV12-4
TGTGCCAGCAGCCCAACAGGGGTCGGCTACACCTTC
CASSPTGVGYTF
>.|.|TRBJ1-2|TRBV28
TGTGCCAGCAGTTTACAGGGTTACTATGGCTACACCTTC
CASSLQGYYGYTF
>.|.|TRBJ2-1|TRBV12-3/TRBV12-4
TGTGCCAGCAGTTTCCTAGATGGCAATGAGCAGTTCTTC
CASSFLDGNEQFF
>.|TRBD2|TRBJ2-7|TRBV18
TGTGCCAGCTCCCTCGAATCCGCCGGGACTAGCGGAAAAACCTACGAGCAGTACTTC
CASSLESAGTSGKTYEQYF
>.|.|TRBJ1-4|TRBV29-1
TGCAGCGTTGGGGTCCTCGAAAAACTGTTTTTT
CSVGVLEKLFF
>few|TRBD1|TRBJ2-5|TRBV7-2
TGTGCCAGCGGGGACAGGGGGCTTCCGACCCAGTACTTC
CASGDRGLPTQYF
>.|.|TRBJ1-3|TRBV11-2
TGTGCCAGCAGAGGCGGGCCGCAGATTGGAAACACCATATATTTT
CASRGGPQIGNTIYF
>once|.|TRBJ2-5|TRBV2
TGTGCCAGCAGTAGCCTAAAAGAGACCCAGTACTTC
CASSSLKETQYF
>.|.|TRBJ1-6|TRBV5-1
TGCGCCAGCAGCTTGGTCGGTCAGAGTAGCTCCTATAATTCACCCCTCCACTTT
CASSLVGQSSSYNSPLHF
>.|.|TRBJ1-1|TRBV7-9
TGTGCCATCAAGGGGGGTGAGGTCACTGAAGCTTTCTTT
CAIKGGEVTEAFF
>.|.|TRBJ2-3|TRBV20-1
TGCAGTGCTCAAGGACCGGGACTCCAGTATTTT
CSAQGPGLQYF
>once|TRBD2|TRBJ2-5|TRBV3-1/TRBV3-2
TGTGCCAGCAGCCCGGGGGGGCTTTTTCGAAACCAAGAGACCCAGTACTTC
CASSPGGLFRNQETQYF
>.|TRBD1|TRBJ1-1|TRBV28
TGTGCCAGCACCTCTCCCCTCGGGGACAGGGGGACAGGAGCTTTCTTT
CASTSPLGDRGTGAFF
>.|.|TRBJ1-1|TRBV9
TGTGCCAGCAGCGTAGTTGGGGGTTGGAAGGCTGAAGCTTTCTTT
CASSVVGGWKAEAFF
>.|.|TRBJ1-4|TRBV7-2
TGTGCCAGCAGCTTAGAGGCGCGGGACACCACAACTAATGAAAAACTGTTTTTT
CASSLEARDTTTNEKLFF
>.|.|TRBJ1-1|TRBV29-1
TGCAGCGTTGAACACGTCGCGCTGAACACTGAAGCTTTCTTT
CSVEHVALNTEAFF
>.|.|TRBJ1-6|TRBV2
TGTGCCAGCAGTACAGGGAAGAATTCACCCCTCCACTTT
CASSTGKNSPLHF
>.|.|TRBJ2-7|TRBV7-2
TGTGCCAGCAGCTTGACGGGAATCCGGGACGAGCAGTACTTC
CASSLTGIRDEQYF